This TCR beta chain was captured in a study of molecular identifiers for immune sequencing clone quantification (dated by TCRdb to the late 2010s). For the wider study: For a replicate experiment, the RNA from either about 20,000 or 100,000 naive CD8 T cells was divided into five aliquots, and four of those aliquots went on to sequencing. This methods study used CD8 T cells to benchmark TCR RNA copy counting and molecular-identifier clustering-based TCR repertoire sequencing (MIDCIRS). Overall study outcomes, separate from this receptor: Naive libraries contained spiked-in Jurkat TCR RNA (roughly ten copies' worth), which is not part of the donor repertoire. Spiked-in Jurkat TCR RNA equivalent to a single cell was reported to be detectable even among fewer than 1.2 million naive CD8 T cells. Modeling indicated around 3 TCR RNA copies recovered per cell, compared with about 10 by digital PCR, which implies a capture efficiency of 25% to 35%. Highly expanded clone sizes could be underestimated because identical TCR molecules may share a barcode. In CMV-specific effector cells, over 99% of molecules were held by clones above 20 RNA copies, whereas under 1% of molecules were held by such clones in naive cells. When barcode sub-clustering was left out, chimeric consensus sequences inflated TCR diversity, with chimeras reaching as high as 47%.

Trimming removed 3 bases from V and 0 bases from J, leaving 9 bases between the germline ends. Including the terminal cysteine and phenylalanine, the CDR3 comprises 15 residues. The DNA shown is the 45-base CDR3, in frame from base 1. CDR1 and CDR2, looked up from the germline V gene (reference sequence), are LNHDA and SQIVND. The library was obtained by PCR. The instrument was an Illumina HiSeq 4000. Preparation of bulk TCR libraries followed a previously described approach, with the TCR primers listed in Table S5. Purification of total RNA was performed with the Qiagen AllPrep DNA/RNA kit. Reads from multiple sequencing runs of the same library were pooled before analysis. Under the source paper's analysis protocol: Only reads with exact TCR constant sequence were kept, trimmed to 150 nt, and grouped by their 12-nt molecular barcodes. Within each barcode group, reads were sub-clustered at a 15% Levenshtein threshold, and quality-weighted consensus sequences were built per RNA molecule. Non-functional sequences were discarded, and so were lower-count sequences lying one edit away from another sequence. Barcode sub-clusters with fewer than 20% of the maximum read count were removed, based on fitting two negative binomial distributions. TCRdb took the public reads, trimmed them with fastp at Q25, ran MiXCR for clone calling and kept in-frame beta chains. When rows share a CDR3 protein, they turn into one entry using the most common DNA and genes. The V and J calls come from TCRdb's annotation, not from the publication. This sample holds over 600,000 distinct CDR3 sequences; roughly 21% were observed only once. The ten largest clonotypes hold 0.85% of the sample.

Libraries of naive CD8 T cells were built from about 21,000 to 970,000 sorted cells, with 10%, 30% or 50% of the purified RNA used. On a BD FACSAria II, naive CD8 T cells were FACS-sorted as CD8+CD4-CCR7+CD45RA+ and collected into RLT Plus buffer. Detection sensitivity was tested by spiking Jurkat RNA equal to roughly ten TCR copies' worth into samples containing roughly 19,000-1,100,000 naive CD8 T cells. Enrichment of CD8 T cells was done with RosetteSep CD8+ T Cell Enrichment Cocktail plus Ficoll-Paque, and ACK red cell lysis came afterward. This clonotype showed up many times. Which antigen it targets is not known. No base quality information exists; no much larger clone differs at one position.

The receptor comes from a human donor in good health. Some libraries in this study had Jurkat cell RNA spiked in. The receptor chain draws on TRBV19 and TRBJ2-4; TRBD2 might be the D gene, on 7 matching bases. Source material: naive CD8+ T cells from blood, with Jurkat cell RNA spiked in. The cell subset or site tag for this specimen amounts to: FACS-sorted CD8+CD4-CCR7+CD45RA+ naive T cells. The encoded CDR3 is CASSMGGRAKNIQYF. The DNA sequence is TGTGCCAGTAGTATGGGGGGGCGAGCCAAAAACATTCAGTACTTC.